These 18 T cell receptor beta chains originate from one sample sequenced in a study of blood T cell repertoires in COVID-19. Measured with immunoSEQ multiplex PCR; TCRdb has only the in-frame clones, and not every one. Of 200,000 to 250,000 clones listed, about 85% are singletons. The sequenced material came from PBMCs or T cells enriched from blood (not recorded which). The receptors originated from a man younger than 40 who had recovered from COVID-19.

The chain couples TRBV30 to TRBJ2-1, with 13 positions matching TRBD2. Losses at the gene ends were 1 base for V and 12 bases for J; bases not matched to a gene: 9. Germline CDR1 GTSNPN, CDR2 SVGIG (reference sequence). CDR3 length: 15 residues. CDR3 sequence (DNA): TGTGCCTGGAGTGAAGGGACTAGCGGGGCCGATGGGCAGTTCTTC. Protein sequence: CAWSEGTSGADGQFF.

This clone was counted only a few times. The V call is TRBV5-1, the J call TRBJ1-1; 7 bases match TRBD1. With 8 bases clipped from V and 3 bases from J, the junction kept 13 bases outside the gene matches. Germline V gene sequence: CDR1 SGHRS, CDR2 YFSETQ. The CDR3 length is 15 residues. The CDR3 loop reads CASAPGQLTDTEAFF. CDR3 nucleotide sequence: TGCGCCAGTGCTCCGGGACAGCTAACGGACACTGAAGCTTTCTTT.

This chain links TRBV6-5 with TRBJ2-1; TRBD1 matches 7 bases. CDR3 length equals 15 residues. V shed 6 bases and J 4 bases; nucleotides not matched to a gene: 9. The germline V gene has CDR1 MNHEY and CDR2 SVGAGI. Here the CDR3 DNA reads TGTGCCAGCAGCCGGCGACAGGGTACATACAATGAGCAGTTCTTC. Translating gives CASSRRQGTYNEQFF.

This clone was seen a handful of times. This sequence joins TRBV6-5 and TRBJ2-2; TRBD2 matches 11 bases. CDR1 is MNHEY, CDR2 SVGAGI, per germline. This CDR3 spans 15 amino acids. V lost 10 bases and J lost 1; bases outside the gene matches: 5. The CDR3 DNA sequence: TGTGCCACCATAGGGACTAGCGGGAACACCGGGGAGCTGTTTTTT. Amino acid sequence: CATIGTSGNTGELFF.

The J gene is TRBJ2-1, the V gene TRBV5-6, with a possible D match to TRBD1 (5 bases). The germline V gene has CDR1 SGHDT and CDR2 YYEEEE. Trimming cost V 2 bases and J 1 base, with 10 bases left between them. The CDR3 totals 15 residues. CDR3: CASSLKGQSYNEQFF. The CDR3 coding sequence is TGTGCCAGCAGCTTAAAAGGACAATCCTACAATGAGCAGTTCTTC.

The chain couples TRBV5-8 to TRBJ2-1; a weak D match, TRBD2 (6 bases). With 6 bases removed from V and 2 bases from J, the gap between germline ends came to 18 bases. This CDR3 spans 16 amino acids. Germline CDR1 SGHTS, CDR2 YDEGEE. In nucleotides, the CDR3 is TGTGCCAGCATCCCCGGGGGTCAGAAACCCTACAATGAGCAGTTCTTC. Translation: CASIPGGQKPYNEQFF.

The chain uses TRBV5-1 and TRBJ1-2, with D perhaps matching TRBD1 (5 bases). The V gene lost 1 base and the J gene lost 4 bases, with 11 bases spanning the gap. This CDR3 is built from 14 residues. Germline values: CDR1 SGHRS, CDR2 YFSETQ. CDR3 residues: CASSLSDTGYGYTF. In nucleotides, the CDR3 is TGCGCCAGCAGCTTGTCGGACACCGGCTATGGCTACACCTTC.

V usage is TRBV30 and J usage is TRBJ1-2; possible D gene TRBD1, 5 bases. Germline V gene lookup returns CDR1 GTSNPN and CDR2 SVGIG (reference sequence). V was pared by 1 base and J by 8 bases, with 14 bases between. The length of the CDR3 is 13 residues. The CDR3 loop is CAWSEGLSGGYTF. DNA of the CDR3: TGTGCCTGGAGTGAGGGACTCTCTGGCGGCTACACCTTC.

CDR3 coding DNA: TGTGCCACCAGTGATTTGCGACAGGGGGGGGGCTACACCTTC. This sequence encodes CATSDLRQGGGYTF. The chain uses TRBV24-1 and TRBJ1-2, with 9 bases matching TRBD1. The CDR3 sequence is 14 residues long. Germline V gene data show CDR1 as KGHDR and CDR2 as SFDVKD. V was clipped by 0 bases and J by 8 bases; unmatched bases: 3.

The rearrangement uses TRBV29-1 and TRBJ1-1, with TRBD1 identical over 10 bases. The V and J ends lost 6 bases and 8 bases, in that order; junction bases with no gene match: 9. The CDR3 contains 13 residues. The germline V gene encodes CDR1 SQVTM and CDR2 ANQGSEA. The CDR3 region has the DNA TGCAGCGTACCGGGACAGGGGCTTCGGGAAGCTTTCTTT. Protein sequence: CSVPGQGLREAFF.

CDR3 loop: CASSQRGMDEQYF. For the CDR3, the DNA is TGTGCCAGCTCACAAAGGGGTATGGACGAGCAGTACTTC. The gene calls are TRBV18 and TRBJ2-7; possible D gene TRBD1, 5 bases. This CDR3 comprises 13 residues. V lost 4 bases and J lost 5, with 12 bases in between. Germline V gives CDR1 KGHSH, CDR2 LQKENI.

The gene calls are TRBV25-1 and TRBJ2-1; D is perhaps TRBD1 (6 bases). The CDR3 is made up of 14 amino acids. Germline V gives CDR1 MGHDK, CDR2 SYGVNS. The V gene lost 5 bases and the J gene lost 6 bases, with 14 bases spanning the gap. The CDR3 here is CASSHPGHSNEQFF. The CDR3 coding sequence is TGTGCCAGCAGTCACCCGGGACACAGCAATGAGCAGTTCTTC.

This chain links TRBV7-6 with TRBJ2-1; 13 positions agree with TRBD2. J lost 9 bases, V lost 5 bases, and 10 bases had no gene match. CDR3 length: 16 residues. CDR1 SGHVS and CDR2 FNYEAQ come from the germline V gene. For the CDR3, the DNA is TGTGCCAGCAGCCGAAAGACTAGCGGGGGGTTGGGTGAGCAGTTCTTC. This codes for CASSRKTSGGLGEQFF. Looking up the rest from reference TRBV7-6 and TRBJ2-1 gives the full variable domain: GAGVSQSPRYKVTKRGQDVALRCDPISGHVSLYWYRQALGQGPEFLTYFNYEAQQDKSGLPNDRFSAERPEGSISTLTIQRTEQRDSAMYRCASSRKTSGGLGEQFFGPGTRLTVL.

The genes are TRBV7-9 and TRBJ2-7; D may be TRBD1 (6 bases). This CDR3 region has 13 residues. From germline, CDR1 is SEHNR and CDR2 FQNEAQ (reference sequence). Trimming left V 4 bases short and J 6 bases short, with 13 bases between. The CDR3 DNA is TGTGCCAGCAGCTCCCGACAGGCCCGCGAGCAGTACTTC. It is translated as CASSSRQAREQYF.

This rearrangement joins TRBV29-1 to TRBJ1-1; the match to TRBD1 covers 8 bases. J gave up 11 bases and V 4 bases, and 6 bases lay outside the gene matches. Germline assignment: CDR1 SQVTM and CDR2 ANQGSEA. The length of the CDR3 is 11 residues. The CDR3 loop is CSVVGQGLAFF. CDR3 sequence (DNA): TGCAGCGTTGTAGGACAGGGTCTGGCTTTCTTT.

This clone was recorded only once. V is TRBV3-1 (or the pseudogene TRBV3-2) and J is TRBJ2-3, with D uncertain. Trimming removed 1 base from V and 3 bases from J, with 2 bases in between. The CDR3 consists of 12 residues. Germline lookup yields CDR1 LGHDT and CDR2 YNNKEL (reference sequence). The CDR3, as DNA: TGTGCCAGCAGCCAAGCGACAGATACGCAGTATTTT. Encoded protein: CASSQATDTQYF.

V usage is TRBV7-2 and J usage is TRBJ1-6, with a weak D call TRBD1 (6 bases). The CDR3 covers 14 residues. Trimming stripped 4 bases from V and 8 bases from J, with 12 bases between. Germline values: CDR1 SGHTA, CDR2 FQGNSA. CDR3 sequence: CASSSTGTHSPLHF. CDR3 nucleotide sequence: TGTGCCAGCAGCTCGACCGGGACACATTCACCCCTCCACTTT.

The J gene is TRBJ1-2, the V gene TRBV6-5; TRBD1 matches 7 bases. Looked up from germline, CDR1 is MNHEY and CDR2 is SVGAGI. J lost 4 bases, V lost 6 bases, and 5 bases had no gene match. The CDR3 sequence is 13 residues long. This CDR3 is CASSRDSSYGYTF. CDR3 coding DNA: TGTGCCAGCAGCCGGGACAGTAGCTATGGCTACACCTTC.